The clone carrying this T cell receptor (beta chain) was picked up a small number of times. This sample was included in a study of blood T cell repertoires in COVID-19. This CDR3 region has 18 residues. The V gene end was trimmed by 1 base and the J gene end by 3 bases; junction bases not matched to a gene: 10. Germline loops: CDR1 SGHNT, CDR2 YYREEE (reference sequence). Profiling relied on immunoSEQ multiplex PCR, and the TCRdb table lists in-frame clones only, not all of them. This sample has roughly 110,000 clones, with 75% to 95% found just once. The clonotype comes from a woman in her twenties or thirties with acute or convalescent COVID-19. Sequencing used peripheral blood. The rearrangement joins TRBV5-4 to TRBJ2-6; 7 bases match TRBD2. Written as DNA, the CDR3 is TGTGCCAGCAGCTTGTTGCCTGTTTGGACTAGTGGGGCCAACGTCCTGACTTTC. It encodes CASSLLPVWTSGANVLTF.